The present entry profiles one T cell receptor beta chain with its context. Authors' data handling: Amplifying reference gene primers gave estimates of nucleated cell counts. Using immunoSEQ multiplex PCR, the repertoire was profiled, and TCRdb retains in-frame clones only, with some absent. D and trimming come from the DNA, and the V and J calls and clone size come from that table. The sample has more than 70,000 clones, less than 90% seen once. This sample is part of a study of blood T cell repertoires in COVID-19. About the research overall: The study drew acute and convalescent COVID-19 samples from the United States, Italy and Spain. PBMCs, B-cell-depleted T cells, or T cells were the source of the cDNA or gDNA that made up the material.

Trimming took 1 base from V and 5 from J, leaving 9 bases between them. The CDR3 covers 14 residues. From germline, CDR1 is SNHLY and CDR2 FYNNEI. This sequence joins TRBV2 and TRBJ1-5; D unresolved. Sequenced input: peripheral blood. The TCR originated in a man between 60 and 70 years old with acute or convalescent COVID-19. CDR3 nucleotide sequence: TGTGCCAGCAGTGAAGGCCCAGTCTATCAGCCCCAGCATTTT. As protein: CASSEGPVYQPQHF.